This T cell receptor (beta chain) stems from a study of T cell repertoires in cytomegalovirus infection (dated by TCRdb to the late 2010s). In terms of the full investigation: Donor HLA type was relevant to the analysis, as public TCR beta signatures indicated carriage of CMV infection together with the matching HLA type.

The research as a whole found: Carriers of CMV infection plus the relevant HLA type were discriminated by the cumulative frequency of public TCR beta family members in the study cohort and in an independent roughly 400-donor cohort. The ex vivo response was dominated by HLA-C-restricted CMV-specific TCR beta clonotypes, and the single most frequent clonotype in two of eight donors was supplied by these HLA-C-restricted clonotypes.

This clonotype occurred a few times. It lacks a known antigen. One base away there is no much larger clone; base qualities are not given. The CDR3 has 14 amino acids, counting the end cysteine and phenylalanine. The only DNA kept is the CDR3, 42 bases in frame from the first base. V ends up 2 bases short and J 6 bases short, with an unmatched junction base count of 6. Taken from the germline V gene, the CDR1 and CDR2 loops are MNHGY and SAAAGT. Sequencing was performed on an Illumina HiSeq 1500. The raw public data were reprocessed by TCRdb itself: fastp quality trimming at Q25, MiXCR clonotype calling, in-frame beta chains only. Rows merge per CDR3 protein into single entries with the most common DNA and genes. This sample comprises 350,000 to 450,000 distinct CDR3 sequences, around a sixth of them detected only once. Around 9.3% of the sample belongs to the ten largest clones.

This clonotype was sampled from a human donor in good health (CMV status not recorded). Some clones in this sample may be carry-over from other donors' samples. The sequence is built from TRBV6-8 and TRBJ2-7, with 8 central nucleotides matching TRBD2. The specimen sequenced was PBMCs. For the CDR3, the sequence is CASSYRGGEVEQYF. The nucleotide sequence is TGTGCCAGCAGTTACCGGGGGGGAGAGGTCGAGCAGTACTTC.